This T cell receptor (beta chain) was retrieved from a study of naive CD8 T cells in extremely preterm neonates. The data were produced by immunoSEQ multiplex PCR, yet TCRdb's version contains in-frame clones alone and is incomplete. Of 4,500 to 6,000 clones in the sample, approximately 97% are singletons; the top ten hold 8.6%. Sorting kept Annexin V-negative CD3+CD8+CD45RA+CCR7+ naive T cells. The origin of this receptor is a human donor in good health. Sequencing was done on a sample of naive CD8+ T cells from blood.

In DNA, the CDR3 is TGTGCCAGCAGTTATGGGACTAGCGGGATCACCGGGGAGCTGTTTTTT. Its translation: CASSYGTSGITGELFF. The chain has TRBV6-5 and TRBJ2-2; 13 bases line up with TRBD2. The germline CDR1 and CDR2 sequences are MNHEY and SVGAGI. The CDR3 consists of 16 residues. The V gene end was trimmed by 3 bases and the J gene end by 4 bases; junction bases not matched to a gene: 2.